A selection of T cell receptor beta chains follows, all from one sample in a study of OX40 agonist ivuxolimab in advanced cancers. Assay: immunoSEQ multiplex PCR; the TCRdb copy retains only in-frame clones and omits some. The sample holds more than 45,000 clones, 75% to 90% seen once. Source: CD4+ or CD8+ T cells sorted from blood, taken in a trial of the OX40 agonist ivuxolimab. Receptors originate from an adult with an advanced solid tumor such as melanoma, head and neck, liver or kidney cancer. Each CDR3 is given with its conserved first and last residue. The D gene is left open where the match is weak. Clone size is given for some rows only: seen once, a few or many times, or a class if the clone is expanded.

CDR3 DNA: TGTGCCAGCAGCTTACCTACAGGGGCGTTCGCGAACACCGGGGAGCTGTTTTTT
CDR3 protein: CASSLPTGAFANTGELFF
V gene: TRBV7-8
clone size: -
D gene: TRBD1
J gene: TRBJ2-2
CDR3 length: 18

CDR3 DNA: TGTGCCAGCAGCAGGGGGGAGTTTCAAGAGACCCAGTACTTC
CDR3 protein: CASSRGEFQETQYF
V gene: TRBV7-6
clone size: -
D gene: -
J gene: TRBJ2-5
CDR3 length: 14

CDR3 DNA: TGTGCCAGCAGGATACAGGGGGCAGGGAACACTGAAGCTTTCTTT
CDR3 protein: CASRIQGAGNTEAFF
V gene: TRBV7-9
clone size: -
D gene: TRBD1
J gene: TRBJ1-1
CDR3 length: 15

CDR3 DNA: TGTGCCAGCAGCTTGGGCGGGGGGGCCTTCTACGAGCAGTACTTC
CDR3 protein: CASSLGGGAFYEQYF
V gene: TRBV5-4
clone size: -
D gene: TRBD2
J gene: TRBJ2-7
CDR3 length: 15

CDR3 DNA: TGCGCCAGCAGCTCCGGGCGGAGATCCTACAATGAGCAGTTCTTC
CDR3 protein: CASSSGRRSYNEQFF
V gene: TRBV5-1
clone size: -
D gene: -
J gene: TRBJ2-1
CDR3 length: 15

CDR3 DNA: TGTGCCAGCAGTTTATATTCCCCGGGCAGCGCAGATACGCAGTATTTT
CDR3 protein: CASSLYSPGSADTQYF
V gene: TRBV28
clone size: -
D gene: -
J gene: TRBJ2-3
CDR3 length: 16

CDR3 DNA: TGCGCCAGCAGCTTGGCGACTAGCGGGGGCACAGATACGCAGTATTTT
CDR3 protein: CASSLATSGGTDTQYF
V gene: TRBV5-1
clone size: -
D gene: TRBD2
J gene: TRBJ2-3
CDR3 length: 16

CDR3 DNA: TGTGCCAGTAGTACCAGGGTAGGAGGAGGACCGAACACTGAAGCTTTCTTT
CDR3 protein: CASSTRVGGGPNTEAFF
V gene: TRBV19
clone size: -
D gene: -
J gene: TRBJ1-1
CDR3 length: 17

CDR3 DNA: TGTGCCAGCAGCTTAAACCTGGACGAGACCCAGTACTTC
CDR3 protein: CASSLNLDETQYF
V gene: TRBV7-6
clone size: -
D gene: -
J gene: TRBJ2-5
CDR3 length: 13

CDR3 DNA: TGTGCCAGCAGCAAAGGTCAGACCTATAATTCACCCCTCCACTTT
CDR3 protein: CASSKGQTYNSPLHF
V gene: TRBV21-1
clone size: -
D gene: -
J gene: TRBJ1-6
CDR3 length: 15

CDR3 DNA: TGTGCCAGCAGCTTTCCGAATTCACCCCTCCACTTT
CDR3 protein: CASSFPNSPLHF
V gene: TRBV7-9
clone size: -
D gene: -
J gene: TRBJ1-6
CDR3 length: 12

CDR3 DNA: TGTGCCAGCAGCAATACACAGAACTCTGAAGCTTTCTTT
CDR3 protein: CASSNTQNSEAFF
V gene: TRBV11-2
clone size: few
D gene: -
J gene: TRBJ1-1
CDR3 length: 13

CDR3 DNA: TGTGCCAGCAGATCACAGGGACAGGCATCCTACGAGCAGTACTTC
CDR3 protein: CASRSQGQASYEQYF
V gene: TRBV6-1
clone size: -
D gene: TRBD1
J gene: TRBJ2-7
CDR3 length: 15

CDR3 DNA: TGTGCCAGCAGCCGCACGGCGCGGACCTACGAGCAGTACTTC
CDR3 protein: CASSRTARTYEQYF
V gene: TRBV7-8
clone size: -
D gene: -
J gene: TRBJ2-7
CDR3 length: 14

CDR3 DNA: TGCGCCAGCAGCCTGACAGGCCTATATGGCTACACCTTC
CDR3 protein: CASSLTGLYGYTF
V gene: TRBV4-1
clone size: once
D gene: -
J gene: TRBJ1-2
CDR3 length: 13

CDR3 DNA: TGCGCCAGCAGCCGCAACCTGGGACTAGCATCAGAGACCCAGTACTTC
CDR3 protein: CASSRNLGLASETQYF
V gene: TRBV4-1
clone size: -
D gene: TRBD2
J gene: TRBJ2-5
CDR3 length: 16

CDR3 DNA: TGTGCCAGTAGTATGGACAGGGGTCTGGACGAGCAGTACTTC
CDR3 protein: CASSMDRGLDEQYF
V gene: TRBV19
clone size: -
D gene: TRBD1
J gene: TRBJ2-7
CDR3 length: 14

CDR3 DNA: TGCAGCGTTGATGGGGGGGGCGGTCAAGAGACCCAGTACTTC
CDR3 protein: CSVDGGGGQETQYF
V gene: TRBV29-1
clone size: -
D gene: -
J gene: TRBJ2-5
CDR3 length: 14

CDR3 DNA: TGTGCCAGCAGCCCAAGCTCCTACGAGCAGTACTTC
CDR3 protein: CASSPSSYEQYF
V gene: TRBV7-2
clone size: -
D gene: -
J gene: TRBJ2-7
CDR3 length: 12

CDR3 DNA: TGTGCCAGCAGTGACCCACAGGGAGGTTTTCAGCCCCAGCATTTT
CDR3 protein: CASSDPQGGFQPQHF
V gene: TRBV6-1
clone size: once
D gene: -
J gene: TRBJ1-5
CDR3 length: 15

CDR3 DNA: TGTGCCAGCAGTGGCGGGACAGGGGGCTCCAGGGATGAGCAGTTCTTC
CDR3 protein: CASSGGTGGSRDEQFF
V gene: TRBV6-4
clone size: -
D gene: TRBD1
J gene: TRBJ2-1
CDR3 length: 16

CDR3 DNA: TGTGCCAGCAGCGCACAGTACTATGGCTACACCTTC
CDR3 protein: CASSAQYYGYTF
V gene: TRBV9
clone size: -
D gene: -
J gene: TRBJ1-2
CDR3 length: 12

CDR3 DNA: TGTGCCAGCAGGGGGGCACAGCCCCAGCATTTT
CDR3 protein: CASRGAQPQHF
V gene: TRBV6-1
clone size: few
D gene: -
J gene: TRBJ1-5
CDR3 length: 11